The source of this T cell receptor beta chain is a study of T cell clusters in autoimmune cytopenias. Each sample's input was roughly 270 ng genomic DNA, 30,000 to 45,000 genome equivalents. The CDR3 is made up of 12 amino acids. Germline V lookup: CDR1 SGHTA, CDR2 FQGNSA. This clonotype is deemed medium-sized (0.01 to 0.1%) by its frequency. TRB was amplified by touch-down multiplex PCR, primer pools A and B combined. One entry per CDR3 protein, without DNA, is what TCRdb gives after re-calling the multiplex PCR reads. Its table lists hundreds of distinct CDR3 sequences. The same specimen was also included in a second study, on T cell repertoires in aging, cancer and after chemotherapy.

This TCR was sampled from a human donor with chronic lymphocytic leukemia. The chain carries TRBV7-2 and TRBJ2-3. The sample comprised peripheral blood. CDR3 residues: CASSLAVGEQYF.